Each of the 26 T cell receptor beta chains below was sequenced from the same sample in a study of blood T cell repertoires in COVID-19. Some clones are missing from TCRdb's copy, which holds only in-frame ones; the method was immunoSEQ multiplex PCR. The sample has 68,000 or so clones; approximately 90% are singletons. The specimen sequenced was peripheral blood. The receptors come from a man aged 45-65 years with acute or convalescent COVID-19.

The chain recombines TRBV27 with TRBJ1-1; the D is unclear. The CDR3 contains 15 residues. V shed 3 bases and J shed 0 bases, with 11 bases lying between them. CDR1 MNHEY and CDR2 SMNVEV come from the germline V gene (reference sequence). The CDR3: CASSFPAAMNTEAFF. In DNA form, the CDR3 reads TGTGCCAGCAGTTTCCCCGCCGCGATGAACACTGAAGCTTTCTTT.

The chain carries TRBV7-8 and TRBJ1-5, with D hard to call. V gave up 1 base and J gave up 4 bases, with 11 bases separating them. This CDR3 is 15 amino acids long. Germline V gene data show CDR1 as SGHVS and CDR2 as FQNEAQ. CDR3 nucleotides: TGTGCCAGCAGCTTAGGGTACAGAGTAAATCAGCCCCAGCATTTT. It translates to CASSLGYRVNQPQHF.

This clone was picked up one time. Different DNA sequences within this sample yield the same CDR3. This chain connects TRBV7-2 to TRBJ2-3, with 8 bases matching TRBD2. Germline values: CDR1 SGHTA, CDR2 FQGNSA. The CDR3 is 15 amino acids. Trimming took 1 base from V and 3 from J; bases not matched to a gene: 3. CDR3 in DNA: TGTGCCAGCAGCTTAGTAGCGGGGAATACAGATACGCAGTATTTT. Translating gives CASSLVAGNTDTQYF.

The chain recombines TRBV19 with TRBJ1-5; 7 nucleotides match TRBD1. V lost 3 bases and J lost 4; bases outside the gene matches: 3. The V gene's germline CDR1 is LNHDA and CDR2 SQIVND (reference sequence). CDR3 length: 14 amino acids. The chain's CDR3 is CASSMGTANQPQHF. The CDR3 DNA is TGTGCCAGTAGTATGGGGACAGCGAATCAGCCCCAGCATTTT.

The V call is TRBV30, the J call TRBJ2-2; D may be TRBD1 (5 bases). CDR3 length: 13 amino acids. V lost 3 bases, J lost 7 bases, and 12 bases lay in between. Per the germline V gene, CDR1 is GTSNPN and CDR2 is SVGIG (reference sequence). CDR3 loop: CAWRVQGFGELFF. The CDR3 DNA is TGTGCCTGGAGGGTGCAGGGATTCGGGGAGCTGTTTTTT.

The chain has TRBV4-3 and TRBJ1-4, with 9 bases identical to TRBD1. CDR3 size: 15 residues. Unmatched junction bases numbered 4, after V lost 0 bases and J lost 8 bases. Germline CDR1 and CDR2: LGHNA and YSLEER. CDR3 DNA sequence: TGCGCCAGCAGCCAAGATGGGACAGGGCGGGAAAAACTGTTTTTT. Its protein product is CASSQDGTGREKLFF.

This chain links TRBV14 with TRBJ2-1; TRBD2 agrees at 11 bases. Trimming at V came to 1 base and at J to 6 bases, leaving 5 bases not matched to a gene. This CDR3 spans 16 amino acids. Germline values: CDR1 SGHDN, CDR2 FVKESK. The CDR3 DNA reads TGTGCCAGCAGCCAAGGGGGCCTAGCGGGAGGCAATGAGCAGTTCTTC. Translation: CASSQGGLAGGNEQFF.

The V and J genes are TRBV18 and TRBJ1-1; maybe TRBD1 (6 bases). The CDR3 extends over 17 amino acids. V lost 2 bases and J lost 4, with 20 bases in between. Germline loops: CDR1 KGHSH, CDR2 LQKENI. CDR3 loop: CASSPRILGGHGTEAFF. The CDR3 DNA sequence: TGTGCCAGCTCACCAAGGATTTTGGGGGGGCATGGCACTGAAGCTTTCTTT.

For the CDR3, the DNA is TGCGCCAGCAGCCAAGGTGGACAGCCTAATCAGCCCCAGCATTTT. Its translation: CASSQGGQPNQPQHF. The rearrangement uses TRBV4-1 and TRBJ1-5; tentative D call: TRBD1 (6 bases). Germline V gene lookup returns CDR1 MGHRA and CDR2 YSYEKL. This CDR3 comprises 15 residues. Deletions cut 1 base from V and 4 bases from J, with 11 bases between.

The chain is built from TRBV28 and TRBJ2-7; 9 bases match TRBD2. The CDR3 loop spans 11 amino acids. Unmatched junction bases numbered 2, after V lost 7 bases and J lost 7 bases. The V gene's germline CDR1 is MDHEN and CDR2 SYDVKM. The CDR3 DNA sequence: TGTGCCAGCACTAGCGGGAATGAGCAGTACGTC. This codes for CASTSGNEQYV.

The chain employs TRBV7-2 and TRBJ2-7, with 7 bases aligning to TRBD1. Germline CDR1 is SGHTA and CDR2 is FQGNSA. This CDR3 comprises 15 residues. V shed 6 bases, J shed 2 bases, and the junction held 10 bases outside the gene matches. The CDR3 loop reads CASSQHWTGTYEQYF. In nucleotides, the CDR3 is TGTGCCAGCAGTCAACACTGGACAGGCACCTACGAGCAGTACTTC.

This clone qualifies as medium-sized (0.01 to 0.1%). The V call is TRBV29-1, the J call TRBJ1-3, with D unresolved. Germline lookup yields CDR1 SQVTM and CDR2 ANQGSEA. The CDR3 contains 12 residues. The V and J ends lost 4 bases and 5 bases respectively, with 9 bases between them. Here the CDR3 reads CSVVTSRNTIYF. The DNA of the CDR3 is TGCAGCGTTGTAACGAGTAGAAACACCATATATTTT. The full variable domain, rest sourced from reference TRBV29-1 and TRBJ1-3, is SAVISQKPSRDICQRGTSLTIQCQVDSQVTMMFWYRQQPGQSLTLIATANQGSEATYESGFVIDKFPISRPNLTFSTLTVSNMSPEDSSIYLCSVVTSRNTIYFGEGSWLTVV.

The V call is TRBV6-2 or TRBV6-3, the J call TRBJ1-5, with D possibly being TRBD1 (6 bases). The CDR3 extends over 15 amino acids. Trimming stripped 6 bases from V and 4 bases from J, with 16 bases between. From germline, CDR1 is MNHEY and CDR2 SVGEGT. The CDR3 loop reads CASSPGTLQNQPQHF. CDR3 bases: TGTGCCAGCAGCCCCGGGACATTACAGAATCAGCCCCAGCATTTT.

The chain links TRBV28 to TRBJ1-5; D not certain. V was cut by 6 bases and J by 3 bases, with 9 bases left in between. This CDR3 contains 13 residues. Germline CDR1 MDHEN, CDR2 SYDVKM. CDR3 sequence reads: CASRLYPNQPQHF. Here the CDR3 DNA reads TGTGCCAGCAGACTCTACCCCAATCAGCCCCAGCATTTT.

The chain carries TRBV24-1 and TRBJ2-3; 11 positions match TRBD2. This CDR3 region has 16 residues. Germline V gene sequence: CDR1 KGHDR, CDR2 SFDVKD. The J segment lost 6 bases and the V segment lost 4 bases, leaving 8 bases of the junction unmatched. The CDR3: CATSEGTSGRGDTQYF. CDR3 DNA sequence: TGTGCCACCAGTGAGGGGACTAGCGGAAGGGGCGATACGCAGTATTTT.

The sample holds one count of this clone. CDR3 loop: CASSGGCTNQPQHF. The CDR3 bases are TGTGCCAGCAGCGGGGGCTGCACCAATCAGCCCCAGCATTTT. The chain uses TRBV21-1 and TRBJ1-5; the listed D gene, TRBD1, was not tested against the DNA. TRBV21-1 is deemed a pseudogene. The CDR3 contains 14 residues.

A single count supports this clone. V gene TRBV6-5 combines with J gene TRBJ1-4; TRBD1 matches 7 bases. Germline CDR1 is MNHEY and CDR2 is SVGAGI. There are 14 residues in the CDR3. V gave up 4 bases and J gave up 8 bases; unmatched junction bases: 7. CDR3 DNA: TGTGCCAGCAGTTTGGACAGGACAGACGAAAAACTGTTTTTT. Protein sequence: CASSLDRTDEKLFF.

The rearrangement links TRBV24-1 to TRBJ1-1; the D gene is possibly TRBD1 (6 bases). Per the germline V gene, CDR1 is KGHDR and CDR2 is SFDVKD. The V and J ends lost 5 bases and 7 bases respectively, with 10 bases between them. CDR3 length: 12 residues. Written as DNA, the CDR3 is TGTGCCACCAGTGGTAGGGGGAATGAAGCTTTCTTT. It encodes CATSGRGNEAFF.

In its sample, this clone was seen a few times. This chain links TRBV4-1 with TRBJ2-1; a possible D gene is TRBD1 (7 bases). The ends were cut back, 1 base at V and 5 bases at J, with 12 bases in the middle. This CDR3 has 15 residues. Germline V gene data show CDR1 as MGHRA and CDR2 as YSYEKL. The CDR3 sequence: CASSQGRGQNNEQFF. CDR3 nucleotides: TGCGCCAGCAGCCAAGGGAGGGGACAGAACAATGAGCAGTTCTTC.

In its sample, this clone was seen once. V is TRBV19 and J is TRBJ1-5; D is possibly TRBD1 (6 bases). There are 17 residues in the CDR3. Trimming pared 4 bases from V and 0 bases from J, leaving 16 bases between. The germline CDR1 and CDR2 sequences are LNHDA and SQIVND (reference sequence). CDR3 region: CASSTRPGQYSNQPQHF. The CDR3 DNA reads as TGTGCCAGTAGTACCCGCCCTGGACAGTATAGCAATCAGCCCCAGCATTTT.

The V and J genes are TRBV7-2 and TRBJ1-5, with a possible D match to TRBD1 (6 bases). V lost 5 bases and J 5 bases, leaving 22 bases between the germline ends. The CDR3 covers 17 residues. Germline-derived CDR1 and CDR2 are SGHTA and FQGNSA. The CDR3 DNA is TGTGCCAGCAGCCCCAGTGGGGGGGCCTTGGCGGATCAGCCCCAGCATTTT. The encoded protein is CASSPSGGALADQPQHF.

The gene calls are TRBV4-1 and TRBJ1-2, with 11 bases matching TRBD1. This CDR3 region has 15 residues. Trimming removed 3 bases from V and 4 bases from J; junction bases left unmatched: 4. CDR1 and CDR2 from the germline V gene are MGHRA and YSYEKL. CDR3 loop: CASSHPGQGAYGYTF. The DNA for the CDR3 is TGCGCCAGCAGCCACCCCGGACAGGGGGCCTATGGCTACACCTTC.

This clone appeared a single time. This chain uses TRBV3-1 (or the pseudogene TRBV3-2) with TRBJ1-5, with 8 bases identical to TRBD1. The CDR3 totals 14 residues. Germline-derived CDR1 and CDR2 are LGHDT and YNNKEL (reference sequence). Trimming at V came to 4 bases and at J to 6 bases, leaving 5 bases not matched to a gene. As DNA, the CDR3 is TGTGCCAGCAGCCTCGGACAGGGCGGTCAGCCCCAGCATTTT. Amino acids: CASSLGQGGQPQHF.

The chain uses TRBV5-5 and TRBJ1-1; no clear D gene. The CDR3 is 15 residues long. From germline, CDR1 is SGHKS and CDR2 YYEKEE (reference sequence). V gave up 0 bases and J gave up 0 bases, with 9 bases separating them. This CDR3 is CASSLEWYMNTEAFF. The CDR3 DNA sequence: TGTGCCAGCAGCTTGGAATGGTACATGAACACTGAAGCTTTCTTT. The full variable domain, in which reference TRBV5-5 and TRBJ1-1 provide the parts outside the CDR3, is DAGVTQSPTHLIKTRGQQVTLRCSPISGHKSVSWYQQVLGQGPQFIFQYYEKEERGRGNFPDRFSARQFPNYSSELNVNALLLGDSALYLCASSLEWYMNTEAFFGQGTRLTVV.

V is TRBV25-1 and J is TRBJ2-5; maybe TRBD2 (6 bases). Germline CDR1 is MGHDK and CDR2 is SYGVNS. The CDR3 loop spans 13 amino acids. Deletions cut 1 base from V and 3 bases from J, with 6 bases between. The CDR3 spells CASSEWREETQYF. In DNA, the CDR3 is TGTGCCAGCAGTGAATGGAGGGAAGAGACCCAGTACTTC. Complete variable domain (other parts from reference TRBV25-1 and TRBJ2-5): EADIYQTPRYLVIGTGKKITLECSQTMGHDKMYWYQQDPGMELHLIHYSYGVNSTEKGDLSSESTVSRIRTEHFPLTLESARPSHTSQYLCASSEWREETQYFGPGTRLLVL.

The chain is built from TRBV5-5 and TRBJ1-3; no definite D call. Trimming took off 4 bases at V and 0 bases at J, with 11 bases between the two ends. The CDR3 extends over 15 amino acids. Germline V gene data show CDR1 as SGHKS and CDR2 as YYEKEE (reference sequence). This chain's CDR3 is CASSPAGSSGNTIYF. Here the CDR3 DNA reads TGTGCCAGCAGCCCGGCAGGCTCCTCTGGAAACACCATATATTTT.